The 8 T cell receptor beta chains below all came from one sample that was sequenced in a study of CD4 T cells in relation to SARS-CoV-2 and coronaviruses. Clones were read by immunoSEQ multiplex PCR, and TCRdb kept only the in-frame ones, dropping some. This sample has 43,000 or so clones, with over 70% found just once. No cognate antigen is known for these TCRs. Sequencing used naive CD4+ T cells from PBMCs, cultured in vitro. As for subset: naive CD4+ T cells isolated by negative enrichment. Source of these receptors: an adult with COVID-19.

CDR3 region: CASSPLGLAGTGELFF. CDR3 DNA sequence: TGTGCCAGCAGCCCGCTGGGACTAGCGGGAACCGGGGAGCTGTTTTTT. This chain links TRBV5-5 with TRBJ2-2; 13 bases are a match to TRBD2. V shed 4 bases, J shed 5 bases, and the junction held 5 bases outside the gene matches. Germline values: CDR1 SGHKS, CDR2 YYEKEE (reference sequence). The CDR3 runs 16 residues.

V and J are TRBV9 and TRBJ2-3; 10 positions agree with TRBD2. The germline V gene has CDR1 SGDLS and CDR2 YYNGEE. With V trimmed by 0 bases and J by 4 bases, 5 bases remained unmatched. This CDR3 comprises 16 residues. DNA of the CDR3: TGTGCCAGCAGCGTAGCGGCTAGCGGGAGACCAGATACGCAGTATTTT. It codes for CASSVAASGRPDTQYF.

The chain uses TRBV19 and TRBJ1-5; 8 bases line up with TRBD1. This CDR3 is 16 amino acids long. Germline-derived CDR1 and CDR2 are LNHDA and SQIVND (reference sequence). The trim removed 10 bases at V and 3 bases at J, leaving 14 bases unmatched. The CDR3 sequence: CATGLGQGMLNQPQHF. Here the CDR3 DNA reads TGTGCCACCGGACTAGGACAGGGCATGCTCAATCAGCCCCAGCATTTT.

This clone was counted a single time. This chain connects TRBV18 to TRBJ1-4; D possibly corresponds to TRBD1 (6 bases). From germline, CDR1 is KGHSH and CDR2 LQKENI. The V gene lost 6 bases and the J gene lost 0 bases, with 11 bases spanning the gap. This CDR3 region has 15 residues. The CDR3 region has the DNA TGTGCCAGCTCGGAGACAGGAGCAACTAATGAAAAACTGTTTTTT. This sequence encodes CASSETGATNEKLFF.

The genes are TRBV2 and TRBJ2-1; no firm D call. Trimming took off 2 bases at V and 4 bases at J, with 9 bases between the two ends. CDR1 is SNHLY, CDR2 FYNNEI, per germline. The CDR3 spans 14 residues. The CDR3 nucleotides are TGTGCCAGCAGTGAACAGACCGAGTACAATGAGCAGTTCTTC. Amino acid sequence: CASSEQTEYNEQFF.

This chain uses TRBV6-5 with TRBJ2-1; D is uncertain. Germline lookup yields CDR1 MNHEY and CDR2 SVGAGI. The V and J ends lost 5 bases and 7 bases respectively, with 15 bases between them. This CDR3 spans 14 amino acids. The CDR3 nucleotides are TGTGCCAGCAGTCCGCGATTAGCTCCTAATGAGCAGTTCTTC. It specifies CASSPRLAPNEQFF.

This clone occurred a few times. The chain's CDR3 is CASSVAASGWYQETQYF. CDR3 bases: TGTGCCAGCAGCGTAGCCGCTAGCGGGTGGTACCAAGAGACCCAGTACTTC. V gene TRBV9 combines with J gene TRBJ2-5; 8 bases fit TRBD2. Unmatched junction bases numbered 7, after V lost 0 bases and J lost 0 bases. The CDR3 length is 17 residues. Germline lookup yields CDR1 SGDLS and CDR2 YYNGEE.

J is TRBJ1-3 and V is TRBV18, with unresolved D. The ends were cut back, 0 bases at V and 0 bases at J, with 9 bases in the middle. The CDR3 runs 16 residues. Per germline, CDR1 KGHSH and CDR2 LQKENI. The CDR3 nucleotides are TGTGCCAGCTCACCACCGACGCCCTACTCTGGAAACACCATATATTTT. It codes for CASSPPTPYSGNTIYF.